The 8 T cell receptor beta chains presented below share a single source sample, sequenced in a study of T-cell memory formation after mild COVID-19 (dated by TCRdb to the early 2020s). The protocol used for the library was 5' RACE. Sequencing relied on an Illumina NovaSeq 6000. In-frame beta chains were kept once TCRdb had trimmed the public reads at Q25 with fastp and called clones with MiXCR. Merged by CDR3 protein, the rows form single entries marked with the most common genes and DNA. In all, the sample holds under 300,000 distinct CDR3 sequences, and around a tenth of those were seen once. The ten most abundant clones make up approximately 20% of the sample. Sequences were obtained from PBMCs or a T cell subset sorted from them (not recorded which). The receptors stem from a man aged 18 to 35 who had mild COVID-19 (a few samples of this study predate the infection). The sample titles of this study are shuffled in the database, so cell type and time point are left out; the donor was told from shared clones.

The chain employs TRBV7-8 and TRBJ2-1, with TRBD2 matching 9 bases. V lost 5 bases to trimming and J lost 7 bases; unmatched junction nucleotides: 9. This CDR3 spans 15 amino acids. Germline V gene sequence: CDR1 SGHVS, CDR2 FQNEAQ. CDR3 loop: CASSQGLALVNEQFF. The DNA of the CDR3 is TGTGCCAGCAGCCAGGGACTAGCTCTGGTTAATGAGCAGTTCTTC.

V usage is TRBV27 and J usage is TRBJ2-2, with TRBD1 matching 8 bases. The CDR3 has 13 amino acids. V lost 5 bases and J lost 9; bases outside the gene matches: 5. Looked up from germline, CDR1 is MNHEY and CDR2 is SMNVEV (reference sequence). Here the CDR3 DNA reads TGTGCCAGCAGTGGACAGGGCTTCAGGGAGCTGTTTTTT. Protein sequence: CASSGQGFRELFF.

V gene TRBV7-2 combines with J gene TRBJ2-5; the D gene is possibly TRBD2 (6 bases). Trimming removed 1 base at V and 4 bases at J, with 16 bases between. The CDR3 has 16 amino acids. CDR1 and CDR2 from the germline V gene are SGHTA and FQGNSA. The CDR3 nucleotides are TGTGCCAGCAGCTTAGTAGGGCTAGCGCCCGGAGAGACCCAGTACTTC. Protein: CASSLVGLAPGETQYF.

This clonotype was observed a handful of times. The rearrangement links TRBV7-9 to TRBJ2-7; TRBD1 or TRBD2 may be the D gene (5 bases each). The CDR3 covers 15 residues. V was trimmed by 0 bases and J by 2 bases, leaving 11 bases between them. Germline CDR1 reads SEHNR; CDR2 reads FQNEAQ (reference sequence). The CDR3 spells CASSLAEGDPYEQYF. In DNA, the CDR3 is TGTGCCAGCAGCTTAGCGGAAGGGGACCCCTACGAGCAGTACTTC.

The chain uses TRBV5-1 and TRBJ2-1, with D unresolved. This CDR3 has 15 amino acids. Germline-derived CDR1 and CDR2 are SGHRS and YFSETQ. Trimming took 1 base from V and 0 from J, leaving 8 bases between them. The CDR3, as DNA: TGCGCCAGCAGCTTGACGGTAAGCTCCTACAATGAGCAGTTCTTC. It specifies CASSLTVSSYNEQFF.

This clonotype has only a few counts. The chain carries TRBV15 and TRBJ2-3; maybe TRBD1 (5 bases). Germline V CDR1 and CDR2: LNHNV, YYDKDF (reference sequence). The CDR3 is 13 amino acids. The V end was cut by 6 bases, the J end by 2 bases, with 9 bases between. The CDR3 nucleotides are TGTGCCACCAGTGCAGGGAACACAGATACGCAGTATTTT. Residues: CATSAGNTDTQYF.

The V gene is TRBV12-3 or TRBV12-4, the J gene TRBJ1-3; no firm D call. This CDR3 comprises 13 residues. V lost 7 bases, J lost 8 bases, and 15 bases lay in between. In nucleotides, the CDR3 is TGTGCCAGCACTATTTTCCCAGCGGACACCATATATTTT. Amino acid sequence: CASTIFPADTIYF.

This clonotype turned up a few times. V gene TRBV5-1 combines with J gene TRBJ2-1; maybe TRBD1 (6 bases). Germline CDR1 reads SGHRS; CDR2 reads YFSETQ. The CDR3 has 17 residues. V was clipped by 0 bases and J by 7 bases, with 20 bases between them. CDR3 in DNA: TGCGCCAGCAGCTTGGCCACGGTCAGGAGCCAGGGGAATGAGCAGTTCTTC. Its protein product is CASSLATVRSQGNEQFF.